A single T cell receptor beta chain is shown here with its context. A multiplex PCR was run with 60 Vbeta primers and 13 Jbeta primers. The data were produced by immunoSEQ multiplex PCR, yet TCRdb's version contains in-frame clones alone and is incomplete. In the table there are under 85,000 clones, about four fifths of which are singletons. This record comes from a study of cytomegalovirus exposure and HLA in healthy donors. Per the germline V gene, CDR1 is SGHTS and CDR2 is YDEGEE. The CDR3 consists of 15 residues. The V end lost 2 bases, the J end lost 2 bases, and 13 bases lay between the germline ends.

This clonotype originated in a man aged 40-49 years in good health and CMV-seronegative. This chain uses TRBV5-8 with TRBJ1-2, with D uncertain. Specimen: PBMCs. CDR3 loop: CASSFPRTTNYGYTF. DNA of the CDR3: TGTGCCAGCAGCTTCCCCAGGACTACCAACTATGGCTACACCTTC.